Following are 5 T cell receptor beta chains from one sample sequenced in a study of cytomegalovirus exposure and HLA in healthy donors. PCR employed 60 Vbeta and 13 Jbeta primers. Profiled with immunoSEQ multiplex PCR; TCRdb holds only in-frame clones, not every one. The sample carries roughly 50,000 clones, roughly 84% recorded once. The sample taken for sequencing was PBMCs. All receptors derive from a young woman in good health and CMV-seronegative.

The rearrangement links TRBV9 to TRBJ2-1, with 12 nucleotides matching TRBD2. CDR1 SGDLS and CDR2 YYNGEE come from the germline V gene. The CDR3 runs to 18 residues. The trim removed 3 bases at V and 2 bases at J, leaving 9 bases unmatched. The DNA for the CDR3 is TGTGCCAGCAGCGCGCTAGCGGGAGGGCCCTCCGCCTACAATGAGCAGTTCTTC. Translation: CASSALAGGPSAYNEQFF.

In its sample, this clone was seen a few times. The V call is TRBV6-4, the J call TRBJ2-2, with a tentative D call TRBD2 (6 bases). The CDR3 totals 16 residues. Germline V gene sequence: CDR1 MRHNA, CDR2 SNTAGT. V was shortened by 0 bases and J by 2 bases, with 10 bases between the two germline ends. CDR3 sequence reads: CASSDSASVNTGELFF. The CDR3 DNA is TGTGCCAGCAGTGACTCGGCTAGCGTAAACACCGGGGAGCTGTTTTTT.

The chain recombines TRBV2 with TRBJ1-5; D gene unclear. The CDR3 is 14 amino acids. Germline loops: CDR1 SNHLY, CDR2 FYNNEI. Trimming left V 4 bases short and J 1 base short, with 8 bases between. CDR3 residues: CASSGSISNQPQHF. CDR3 bases: TGTGCCAGCAGTGGCTCTATAAGCAATCAGCCCCAGCATTTT.

The DNA for the CDR3 is TGTGCCAGTAGTATAGGGGACAGAAACAATGAAAAACTGTTTTTT. Its translation is CASSIGDRNNEKLFF. The chain employs TRBV19 and TRBJ1-4; TRBD1 aligns across 7 bases. The CDR3 runs to 15 residues. V was pared by 1 base and J by 5 bases, with 4 bases of the junction left unmatched. Germline loops: CDR1 LNHDA, CDR2 SQIVND (reference sequence).

This chain connects TRBV28 to TRBJ2-1, with 11 bases identical to TRBD2. This CDR3 has 14 residues. The junction had 2 bases not matched to a gene; V was cut back by 6 bases and J by 4 bases. CDR1 and CDR2 from the germline V gene are MDHEN and SYDVKM. CDR3 loop: CASRGTSGYNEQFF. CDR3 nucleotide sequence: TGTGCCAGCAGGGGGACTAGCGGTTACAATGAGCAGTTCTTC.